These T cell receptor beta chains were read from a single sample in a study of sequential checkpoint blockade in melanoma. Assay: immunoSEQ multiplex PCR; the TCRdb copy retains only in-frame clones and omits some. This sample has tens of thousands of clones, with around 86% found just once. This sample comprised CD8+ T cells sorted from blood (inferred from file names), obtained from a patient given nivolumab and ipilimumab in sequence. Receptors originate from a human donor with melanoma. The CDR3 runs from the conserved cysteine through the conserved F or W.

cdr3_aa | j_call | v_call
CASSYTTSALDYEQYF | TRBJ2-7 | TRBV11-2
CASSGTGTSRTGELFF | TRBJ2-2 | TRBV9
CAWSGTVSEKLFF | TRBJ1-4 | TRBV30
CSVEVQRGTSSQETQYF | TRBJ2-5 | TRBV29-1
CASSPQGAHWGEQYF | TRBJ2-7 | TRBV27
CASSDGSGSTDTQYF | TRBJ2-3 | TRBV6-4
CASSYSPAGTQETQYF | TRBJ2-5 | TRBV6-5
CASSLERDRTYEQYF | TRBJ2-7 | TRBV11-2
CASSIGGNYGYTF | TRBJ1-2 | TRBV19
CASSLWPGVAGVETQYF | TRBJ2-5 | TRBV27